The clone carrying this T cell receptor beta chain was picked up many times. The antigen remains undetermined. J gave up 0 bases and V 2 bases, and 7 bases lay outside the gene matches. The CDR3 has 17 amino acids. Germline-derived CDR1 and CDR2 are MDHEN and SYDVKM. What was amplified from RNA transcripts were TCR beta CDR3 regions. The HTBI set primed first-round TCR CDR3 RT-PCR. Each CDR3 protein is one row after TCRdb ran MiXCR on the multiplex PCR reads. The repertoire holds roughly 420,000 distinct CDR3 sequences, with roughly 14% as singletons. This sample was taken from a study of T cells in Graves' hyperthyroidism and ophthalmopathy. For the study at large: Upon initial diagnosis and before any treatment, peripheral blood was collected.

Patients aged 18 to 65 had newly diagnosed hyperthyroidism of under 2 months' duration. Findings and caveats of the study: In the analysis, a 13 V-J model separated ophthalmopathy from stable hyperthyroidism.

Material for sequencing was blood. This rearrangement joins TRBV28 to TRBJ2-4, with 7 bases lining up with TRBD1. This TCR was recovered from a woman between 18 and 30 years old with Graves' hyperthyroidism. The CDR3 sequence is CASSLLTGVLAKNIQYF. DNA for the CDR3: TGTGCCAGCAGTTTACTAACAGGGGTCCTAGCCAAAAACATTCAGTACTTC. Filled out from reference TRBV28 and TRBJ2-4, the complete variable domain reads DVKVTQSSRYLVKRTGEKVFLECVQDMDHENMFWYRQDPGLGLRLIYFSYDVKMKEKGDIPEGYSVSREKKERFSLILESASTNQTSMYLCASSLLTGVLAKNIQYFGAGTRLSVL.